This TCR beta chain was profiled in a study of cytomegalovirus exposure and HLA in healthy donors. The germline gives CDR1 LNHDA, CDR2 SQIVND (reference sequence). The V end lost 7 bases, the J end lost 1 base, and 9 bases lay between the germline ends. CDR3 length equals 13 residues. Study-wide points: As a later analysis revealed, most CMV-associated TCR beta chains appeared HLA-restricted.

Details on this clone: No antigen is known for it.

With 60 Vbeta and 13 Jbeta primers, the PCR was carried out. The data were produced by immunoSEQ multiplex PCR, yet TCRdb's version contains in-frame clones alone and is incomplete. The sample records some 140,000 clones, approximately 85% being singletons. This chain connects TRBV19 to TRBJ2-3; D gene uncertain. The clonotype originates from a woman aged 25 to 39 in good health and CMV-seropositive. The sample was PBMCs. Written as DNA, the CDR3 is TGTGCCAGTACGGCAGGCCGCACAGATACGCAGTATTTT. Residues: CASTAGRTDTQYF.